Detailed here is one TCR beta chain. This sample stems from a study of blood T cell repertoires in COVID-19. Study details: The United States, Italy and Spain provided the acute and convalescent COVID-19 samples.

Recovered participants had two consecutive negative NP/OP PCR tests, healthcare professional clearance, or symptom resolution. Sequencing was performed with immunoSEQ multiplex PCR; in TCRdb, only in-frame clones are kept and a portion is missing. The data show roughly 500,000 clones, with around 87% seen just once and roughly 1.9% held by the top ten. Sequencing used PBMCs or T cells enriched from blood (not recorded which). The origin of this receptor is a woman aged 35 to 49 who had recovered from COVID-19.

The CDR3 loop is CASSQDSRLAGTYNEQFF. The DNA of the CDR3 is TGCGCCAGCAGCCAAGATAGTCGACTAGCGGGGACCTACAATGAGCAGTTCTTC. This sequence joins TRBV4-3 and TRBJ2-1; 11 bases are a match to TRBD2. Unmatched junction bases numbered 6, after V lost 0 bases and J lost 2 bases. CDR1 LGHNA and CDR2 YSLEER come from the germline V gene. CDR3 size: 18 residues.